The 22 T cell receptor beta chains given below trace back to one sample, sequenced in a study of regulatory T cells in long-lasting Graves disease. Time point noted: newly diagnosed GD, antithyroid drugs for less than 3 months. The TCR library used RNA extracted from PBMCs. CDR3-region Arm-PCR and iRepertoire HTBI primers produced the TCR beta libraries. Using its own MiXCR run on the multiplex PCR reads, TCRdb lists one record per CDR3 protein. The profile shows approximately 400,000 distinct CDR3 sequences, just under 15% of them singletons. The same sample was also studied in work on T cells in Graves' hyperthyroidism and ophthalmopathy.

The sample consisted of peripheral blood mononuclear cells (PBMCs), taken at new diagnosis, from a patient treated with antithyroid drugs. These receptors were taken from a woman under 40 with Graves disease.

This clonotype appeared a few times. V usage is TRBV28 and J usage is TRBJ2-7; either TRBD1 or TRBD2 may supply D (5 bases each). Trimming removed 6 bases from V and 7 bases from J, with 25 bases in between. Germline V gives CDR1 MDHEN, CDR2 SYDVKM. CDR3 length equals 16 residues. This CDR3 reads CASSALAGTAVGEQYF. The CDR3 bases are TGTGCCAGCAGCGCTCTAGCCGGGACCGCGGTCGGGGAGCAGTACTTC.

Only a few counts were recorded for this clonotype. A much larger clone differs by one base, so this may be a read error. V is TRBV11-2 and J is TRBJ1-6; D remains ambiguous. This CDR3 spans 18 amino acids. The V gene's germline CDR1 is SGHAT and CDR2 FQNNGV. The CDR3 here is CAGSQIAVGWVDNSPLHF. For the CDR3, the DNA is TGTGCCGGCAGCCAAATAGCGGTGGGTTGGGTCGATAATTCACCCCTCCACTTT.

In its sample, this clonotype was seen a few times. At one boundary the junction diverges from the germline segment, which might be a read error. The chain employs TRBV6-1 and TRBJ2-5; 9 positions agree with TRBD1. The CDR3 runs to 14 residues. Germline V gene lookup returns CDR1 MNHNS and CDR2 SASEGT. This CDR3 reads CDSSEGQGWETQYF. Here the CDR3 DNA reads TGTGACAGCAGTGAGGGACAGGGATGGGAGACCCAGTACTTC.

CDR3 residues: CASSGTGSANTEAFF. CDR3 DNA sequence: TGTGCCAGTTCCGGGACAGGGTCCGCAAACACTGAAGCTTTCTTT. V gene TRBV6-1 combines with J gene TRBJ1-1; TRBD1 matches 9 bases. This CDR3 spans 15 amino acids. Trimming took 9 bases from V and 2 from J; bases not matched to a gene: 10. Germline values: CDR1 MNHNS, CDR2 SASEGT.

This clonotype was observed at least ten times. The CDR3 sequence is CATRVGNQPQHF. For the CDR3, the DNA is TGTGCCACCAGAGTTGGCAATCAGCCCCAGCATTTT. The gene calls are TRBV12-3 or TRBV12-4 and TRBJ1-5; no firm D call. V was clipped by 10 bases and J by 2 bases, with 9 bases between them. The CDR3 has 12 amino acids.

V and J are TRBV10-3 and TRBJ2-2; a weak D match, TRBD2 (5 bases). Germline V gene data show CDR1 as ENHRY and CDR2 as SYGVKD. CDR3 length: 15 residues. V was cut by 10 bases and J by 4 bases, with 19 bases left in between. CDR3 nucleotides: TGTGCCACTAGCTCCGAGGTTTCAGGCACCGGGGAGCTGTTTTTT. Protein sequence: CATSSEVSGTGELFF.

This clonotype was detected many times. This chain connects TRBV20-1 to TRBJ1-5; D possibly corresponds to TRBD1 (6 bases). This CDR3 is built from 15 residues. V was shortened by 1 base and J by 3 bases, with 13 bases between the two germline ends. The germline CDR1 and CDR2 sequences are DFQATT and SNEGSKA (reference sequence). CDR3 DNA sequence: TGCAGTGCTAGAGCACAGGGCGCCTACAATCAGCCCCAGCATTTT. Its protein is CSARAQGAYNQPQHF.

Many counts were recorded for this clonotype. This chain links TRBV20-1 with TRBJ2-7; 12 nucleotides align to TRBD2. Germline V gene data show CDR1 as DFQATT and CDR2 as SNEGSKA (reference sequence). This CDR3 has 15 amino acids. With 0 bases clipped from V and 6 bases from J, the junction kept 6 bases outside the gene matches. The CDR3 region has the DNA TGCAGTGCTAGAGATCGGCTAGCGGGAGGGATCGAGCAGTACTTC. Translated: CSARDRLAGGIEQYF.

This clonotype was recorded at least ten times. The chain couples TRBV20-1 to TRBJ2-7; 8 bases line up with TRBD1. The germline gives CDR1 DFQATT, CDR2 SNEGSKA (reference sequence). V was clipped by 2 bases and J by 2 bases; unmatched bases: 2. This CDR3 has 13 residues. The DNA of the CDR3 is TGCAGTGCTAGACAGGGGGCGACCTACGAGCAGTACTTC. Protein sequence: CSARQGATYEQYF.

This clonotype was found many times. J is TRBJ2-5 and V is TRBV20-1, with a tentative D call TRBD2 (6 bases). This CDR3 has 12 residues. Germline assignment: CDR1 DFQATT and CDR2 SNEGSKA (reference sequence). The V end was cut by 5 bases, the J end by 3 bases, with 10 bases between. The CDR3 here is CSAGRTEETQYF. CDR3 bases: TGCAGTGCTGGGAGGACGGAAGAGACCCAGTACTTC.

This clonotype came up many times. The chain joins TRBV10-1 to TRBJ1-5; 9 bases line up with TRBD1. This CDR3 has 15 residues. The germline V gene encodes CDR1 WNHNN and CDR2 SYGVQD (reference sequence). Trimming at V came to 8 bases and at J to 7 bases, leaving 12 bases not matched to a gene. The CDR3 is CASSRKGQGGQPQHF. CDR3 in DNA: TGCGCCAGCTCCAGGAAGGGACAGGGAGGACAGCCCCAGCATTTT.

This clonotype was seen many times. The chain has TRBV18 and TRBJ2-5; weak D call: TRBD2 (5 bases). Germline CDR1 reads KGHSH; CDR2 reads LQKENI. V was pared by 2 bases and J by 5 bases, with 9 bases between. This CDR3 has 13 residues. CDR3 bases: TGTGCCAGCTCACCATTCGGGGAGGAGACCCAGTACTTC. It yields the protein CASSPFGEETQYF.

This clonotype was detected ten times or more. This chain joins TRBV28 and TRBJ2-1, with 9 bases identical to TRBD1. V shed 4 bases, J shed 7 bases, and the junction held 8 bases outside the gene matches. CDR1 is MDHEN and CDR2 is SYDVKM in the germline V gene. This CDR3 is 15 amino acids long. CDR3 nucleotide sequence: TGTGCCAGCAGTTCATGGGACAGGGTCTTGAATGAGCAGTTCTTC. It codes for CASSSWDRVLNEQFF.

The gene calls are TRBV4-1 and TRBJ2-1, with unresolved D. Germline CDR1 MGHRA, CDR2 YSYEKL. The CDR3 sequence is 15 residues long. Trimming removed 0 bases at V and 3 bases at J, with 9 bases between. The CDR3 sequence: CASSQDGLFYNEQFF. The DNA of the CDR3 is TGCGCCAGCAGCCAAGATGGGCTATTCTACAATGAGCAGTTCTTC.

This clonotype was seen repeatedly, ten times or more. The chain joins TRBV18 to TRBJ2-2; 8 bases are a match to TRBD1. This CDR3 region has 15 residues. The junction had 4 bases not matched to a gene; V was cut back by 3 bases and J by 4 bases. Germline V gene lookup returns CDR1 KGHSH and CDR2 LQKENI. The CDR3 is CASSPRTGITGELFF. For the CDR3, the DNA is TGTGCCAGCTCACCTAGGACAGGGATCACCGGGGAGCTGTTTTTT.

The sample holds many counts of this clonotype. CDR3 nucleotides: TGTGCCAGCAGCCCGCGACCCGCGACGAATGAGCAGTTCTTC. Translation: CASSPRPATNEQFF. The rearrangement links TRBV3-1 to TRBJ2-1; no clear D gene. The CDR3 covers 14 residues. CDR1 and CDR2 (germline): LGHDT, YNNKEL (reference sequence). Trimming stripped 4 bases from V and 7 bases from J, with 14 bases between.

This clonotype showed up many times. The chain is built from TRBV6-5 and TRBJ2-3; no clear D. This CDR3 is built from 14 residues. In germline, CDR1 is MNHEY, CDR2 SVGAGI. The germline V and J ends were trimmed by 2 bases and 4 bases, with 10 bases remaining between them. The CDR3 is CASSYGQLPDTQYF. The CDR3 DNA reads as TGTGCCAGCAGTTACGGTCAGTTGCCAGATACGCAGTATTTT.

V gene TRBV27 combines with J gene TRBJ2-1; 10 bases agree with TRBD2. Germline V CDR1 and CDR2: MNHEY, SMNVEV (reference sequence). With 7 bases clipped from V and 8 bases from J, the junction kept 8 bases outside the gene matches. The CDR3 has 14 amino acids. CDR3 sequence reads: CASKVAGGGYEQFF. The CDR3 bases are TGTGCCAGCAAAGTAGCGGGAGGAGGGTATGAGCAGTTCTTC.

In its sample, this clonotype was seen many times. The chain couples TRBV2 to TRBJ2-7; the D gene is possibly TRBD2 (6 bases). V was trimmed by 3 bases and J by 0 bases, leaving 15 bases between them. Per germline, CDR1 SNHLY and CDR2 FYNNEI. The CDR3 is 16 residues long. CDR3 amino acids: CASSEDSGSPSYEQYF. Written as DNA, the CDR3 is TGTGCCAGCAGTGAGGATAGCGGAAGCCCCTCCTACGAGCAGTACTTC.

At least ten counts were recorded for this clonotype. V is TRBV9 and J is TRBJ1-5; maybe TRBD1 (6 bases). Looked up from germline, CDR1 is SGDLS and CDR2 is YYNGEE. The CDR3 runs 14 residues. Between the trimmed V and J ends, which lost 4 bases and 3 bases, there was a span of 11 bases. The CDR3 region is CASSRGQTNQPQHF. CDR3 nucleotide sequence: TGTGCCAGCAGCAGAGGACAGACCAATCAGCCCCAGCATTTT.

There are many counts of this clonotype. The J gene is TRBJ2-3, the V gene TRBV11-3; TRBD1 is a possible D gene (6 bases). In germline, CDR1 is SGHNT, CDR2 YENEEA. The CDR3 is 11 amino acids. The V end was cut by 8 bases, the J end by 4 bases, with 7 bases between. CDR3 loop: CASEGADTQYF. Written as DNA, the CDR3 is TGTGCCAGCGAGGGGGCAGATACGCAGTATTTT.

This clonotype was detected many times. V gene TRBV6-1 combines with J gene TRBJ2-7, with 7 bases that match TRBD2. V was clipped by 6 bases and J by 5 bases; unmatched bases: 16. The CDR3 spans 16 residues. Germline V lookup: CDR1 MNHNS, CDR2 SASEGT. This CDR3 reads CASSSGGGLATDEQYF. Written as DNA, the CDR3 is TGTGCCAGCAGCTCCGGCGGGGGTCTAGCTACCGACGAGCAGTACTTC.